This passage covers 10 T cell receptor beta chains from one sample sequenced in a study of cytomegalovirus exposure and HLA in healthy donors. The PCR was carried out with 60 Vbeta primers and 13 Jbeta primers. The method was immunoSEQ multiplex PCR; TCRdb's version includes in-frame clones alone and lacks a portion of them. The repertoire has some 130,000 clones, 65% to 70% of them found once; the top ten carry approximately 1.6%. The sample comprised PBMCs. The source of these receptors is a human donor in good health.

The rearrangement uses TRBV12-5 and TRBJ2-3, with 10 bases that match TRBD2. J gave up 0 bases and V 0 bases, and 9 bases lay outside the gene matches. Germline CDR1 and CDR2: LGHNT and FRNRAP. The CDR3 extends over 19 amino acids. Here the CDR3 DNA reads TGTGCTAGTGGTTTGGTACTGGCTAGCGGGAGTGCTAGCACAGATACGCAGTATTTT. Amino acid sequence: CASGLVLASGSASTDTQYF.

The rearrangement links TRBV7-9 to TRBJ2-1, with D perhaps matching TRBD2 (5 bases). CDR1 and CDR2 from the germline V gene are SEHNR and FQNEAQ (reference sequence). This CDR3 contains 13 residues. V lost 6 bases and J lost 5, with 11 bases in between. The CDR3 nucleotides read TGTGCCAGCAGAACCGACGGGGACAATGAGCAGTTCTTC. Translated, it gives CASRTDGDNEQFF.

DNA for the CDR3: TGTGCCACCAGGGAAGGACTAGCGGGAACCGGGGAGCTGTTTTTT. Its translation: CATREGLAGTGELFF. The rearrangement joins TRBV15 to TRBJ2-2; 12 nucleotides match TRBD2. The CDR3 extends over 15 amino acids. Trimming cost V 6 bases and J 5 bases; bases outside gene matches: 4. Germline CDR1 is LNHNV and CDR2 is YYDKDF (reference sequence).

The genes are TRBV7-3 and TRBJ2-3, with D unclear. This CDR3 has 15 amino acids. Trimming shortened V by 4 bases and J by 0 bases, and 11 bases separated the two germline ends. CDR1 and CDR2 from the germline V gene are SGHTA and FQGTGA. The CDR3 nucleotides read TGTGCCAGCAGCTACAACAGAGCTAGCACAGATACGCAGTATTTT. This translates into CASSYNRASTDTQYF.

The chain recombines TRBV18 with TRBJ2-7; 7 nucleotides match TRBD1. The CDR3 sequence is 14 residues long. V shed 8 bases, J shed 2 bases, and the junction held 9 bases outside the gene matches. The V gene's germline CDR1 is KGHSH and CDR2 LQKENI. Here the CDR3 DNA reads TGTGCCAGCGGTGAAGGACAGGAACCCTACGAGCAGTACTTC. Translating gives CASGEGQEPYEQYF.

This clone has more than one count but fewer than ten. The CDR3 is CASSPRALAGVYEQYF. The CDR3 coding sequence is TGTGCCAGCTCACCACGGGCGCTAGCGGGAGTCTACGAGCAGTACTTC. The gene calls are TRBV18 and TRBJ2-7; 10 bases align to TRBD2. V was pared by 1 base and J by 3 bases, with 6 bases of the junction left unmatched. Germline-derived CDR1 and CDR2 are KGHSH and LQKENI. The CDR3 sequence is 16 residues long.

CDR3 DNA sequence: TGTGCCAGCAGCGTTTTGTCCGGGACAGGGATCAATGAGCAGTTCTTC. It codes for CASSVLSGTGINEQFF. The V and J genes are TRBV9 and TRBJ2-1, with 9 bases aligning to TRBD1. This CDR3 contains 16 residues. Germline V gene sequence: CDR1 SGDLS, CDR2 YYNGEE. Trimming cost V 2 bases and J 6 bases; bases outside gene matches: 9.

This chain connects TRBV27 to TRBJ2-5; tentatively, D is TRBD1 (6 bases). This CDR3 comprises 13 residues. The germline V gene encodes CDR1 MNHEY and CDR2 SMNVEV (reference sequence). V was shortened by 5 bases and J by 5 bases, with 12 bases between the two germline ends. This CDR3 is CASSMLRGETQYF. Written as DNA, the CDR3 is TGTGCCAGCAGTATGCTAAGGGGGGAGACCCAGTACTTC.

The V gene is TRBV5-1, the J gene TRBJ1-3, with 7 bases aligning to TRBD1. CDR1 and CDR2 from the germline V gene are SGHRS and YFSETQ. The junction had 4 bases not matched to a gene; V was cut back by 4 bases and J by 0 bases. This CDR3 comprises 15 residues. As DNA, the CDR3 is TGCGCCAGCAGCCCCCGACAGGGCTCTGGAAACACCATATATTTT. The encoded protein is CASSPRQGSGNTIYF.

The chain joins TRBV19 to TRBJ2-1; D is undetermined. V lost 8 bases to trimming and J lost 5 bases, with 13 bases between them. The CDR3 is made up of 13 amino acids. Germline V gives CDR1 LNHDA, CDR2 SQIVND (reference sequence). CDR3 in amino acids: CASLGSSHNEQFF. As DNA, the CDR3 is TGTGCCAGTCTCGGTAGTTCCCACAATGAGCAGTTCTTC. The full variable domain, completed using reference TRBV19 and TRBJ2-1, is DGGITQSPKYLFRKEGQNVTLSCEQNLNHDAMYWYRQDPGQGLRLIYYSQIVNDFQKGDIAEGYSVSREKKESFPLTVTSAQKNPTAFYLCASLGSSHNEQFFGPGTRLTVL.